A single sample is the source of the 27 T cell receptor beta chains below, sequenced in a study of esophageal squamous cell carcinoma under preoperative chemotherapy. Noted time point: after preoperative PTX-NDP chemotherapy. TCRdb reprocessed the PCR reads with MiXCR, giving one entry per CDR3 protein. The repertoire consists of under 14,000 distinct CDR3 sequences, with 63% occurring once and the leading ten covering roughly 29%. The sample was collected from a patient given preoperative chemotherapy. The receptors were gathered from a human donor with esophageal squamous cell carcinoma. The donor label of this sample is uncertain.

This clonotype has at least ten counts. This chain uses TRBV11-2 with TRBJ1-1; unclear D gene. The CDR3 spans 14 residues. Trimming removed 1 base at V and 4 bases at J, with 10 bases between. CDR1 and CDR2 (germline): SGHAT, FQNNGV. CDR3 region: CASSLVQSGTEAFF. The CDR3 nucleotides are TGTGCCAGCAGCTTAGTACAGTCAGGCACTGAAGCTTTCTTT.

The chain carries TRBV6-1 and TRBJ2-3, with 13 bases that match TRBD2. Germline trimming cut 2 bases from V and 5 bases from J; bases unmatched to any gene: 4. The CDR3 sequence is 16 residues long. CDR1 is MNHNS and CDR2 is SASEGT in the germline V gene. The CDR3 sequence: CASSERRTSGGDTQYF. The CDR3 coding sequence is TGTGCCAGCAGTGAACGCCGGACTAGCGGGGGAGATACGCAGTATTTT.

This chain joins TRBV6-1 and TRBJ2-4, with TRBD2 identical over 9 bases. The tail of the sequence fits TRBJ2-1 better, so the J call may be wrong. CDR1 and CDR2 from the germline V gene are MNHNS and SASEGT. CDR3 size: 14 residues. This CDR3 is CASVQASGAYEQFF. The CDR3 nucleotides are TGTGCCAGCGTCCAAGCTAGCGGGGCCTACGAGCAGTTCTTC.

This clonotype was observed at least ten times. This could be a read error, since a much larger clone is one nucleotide away. V usage is TRBV6-1 and J usage is TRBJ2-1; D unresolved. The end of the DNA is better explained by TRBJ2-7, so the J call may be wrong. Looked up from germline, CDR1 is MNHNS and CDR2 is SASEGT. The CDR3 consists of 15 residues. CDR3 nucleotide sequence: TGTGCCAGCAGTGAAAGTATTCCCTCCTACAATGAGCAGTACTTC. Translation gives CASSESIPSYNEQYF.

This chain's CDR3 is CASSAGLAGDEQFF. The CDR3 nucleotides are TGTGCCAGCAGTGCCGGACTAGCGGGAGATGAGCAGTTCTTC. This chain connects TRBV6-4 to TRBJ2-1; 13 bases align to TRBD2. The CDR3 is 14 residues long. The germline CDR1 and CDR2 sequences are MRHNA and SNTAGT. V shed 4 bases and J 8 bases; nucleotides not matched to a gene: 2.

V usage is TRBV6-4 and J usage is TRBJ1-2; D ambiguous. The CDR3 runs to 15 residues. The ends were cut back, 0 bases at V and 7 bases at J, with 15 bases in the middle. Germline-derived CDR1 and CDR2 are MRHNA and SNTAGT. The CDR3 nucleotides read TGTGCCAGCAGTGACTCGGATTCGGTAGCGGGTGGCTACACCTTC. Its translation: CASSDSDSVAGGYTF.

The gene calls are TRBV7-2 and TRBJ2-1; D tentatively reads TRBD1 or TRBD2 (5 bases each). Germline CDR1 is SGHTA and CDR2 is FQGNSA. Trimming stripped 3 bases from V and 5 bases from J, with 11 bases between. The CDR3 has 14 amino acids. In DNA form, the CDR3 reads TGTGCCAGCAGCTTTGGGGGTAGCCACAATGAGCAGTTCTTC. Protein sequence: CASSFGGSHNEQFF.

To note about this clonotype: A junction boundary mismatches the germline segment, possibly from a read error. V usage is TRBV6-1 and J usage is TRBJ2-1, with D unresolved. CDR3 size: 15 residues. Per germline, CDR1 MNHNS and CDR2 SASEGT. DNA for the CDR3: TGTGCCAGCAGTGAAGAGCAGGAACCCTACAATGAGCAGTATTTC. Translated: CASSEEQEPYNEQYF.

Judged by abundance, this clonotype is medium-sized. The chain carries TRBV7-2 and TRBJ2-4, with 9 bases that match TRBD1. Germline CDR1 and CDR2: SGHTA and FQGNSA. Trimming cost V 5 bases and J 7 bases; bases outside gene matches: 6. This CDR3 comprises 14 residues. Here the CDR3 reads CASSPPGTGNIQYF. The DNA for the CDR3 is TGTGCCAGCAGCCCACCCGGGACAGGGAACATTCAGTACTTC.

This clonotype is medium-sized. The chain joins TRBV6-1 to TRBJ2-2; D call uncertain. CDR3 length: 12 amino acids. Trimming stripped 6 bases from V and 7 bases from J, with 9 bases between. The germline CDR1 and CDR2 sequences are MNHNS and SASEGT. The CDR3 loop is CASRPEIGELFF. The CDR3 DNA reads as TGTGCCAGCAGACCAGAAATCGGGGAGCTGTTTTTT.

V is TRBV6-1 and J is TRBJ2-3; 7 nucleotides line up with TRBD2. The germline V gene has CDR1 MNHNS and CDR2 SASEGT. V lost 4 bases, J lost 11 bases, and 18 bases stayed unmatched. CDR3 length: 16 residues. The CDR3 sequence is CASSVLGGRDKDMQYF. In DNA form, the CDR3 reads TGTGCCAGCAGTGTATTGGGGGGGAGAGACAAAGACATGCAGTATTTT.

The chain carries TRBV6-1 and TRBJ2-3; D ambiguous. This CDR3 has 16 amino acids. The germline V gene has CDR1 MNHNS and CDR2 SASEGT. Trimming cost V 2 bases and J 0 bases, with 12 bases left between them. CDR3 region: CASSEQTIRSTDTQYF. The CDR3 DNA reads TGTGCCAGCAGTGAACAAACAATCCGCAGCACAGATACGCAGTATTTT.

The CDR3 DNA reads as TGTGCCAGCTCCTTAGCGGGAGAAAGCACAGATACGCAGTATTTT. It encodes CASSLAGESTDTQYF. The chain employs TRBV6-4 and TRBJ2-3; 9 bases map to TRBD2. Unmatched junction bases numbered 6, after V lost 8 bases and J lost 0 bases. Germline V gives CDR1 MRHNA, CDR2 SNTAGT. This CDR3 region has 15 residues.

The rearrangement joins TRBV6-1 to TRBJ2-4, with a tentative D call TRBD1 (5 bases). Germline V gene sequence: CDR1 MNHNS, CDR2 SASEGT. V lost 0 bases and J 1 base, leaving 10 bases between the germline ends. This CDR3 spans 16 amino acids. DNA of the CDR3: TGTGCCAGCAGTGAAGCCTGGGGCCTGGCCAAAAACATTCAGTACTTC. As protein: CASSEAWGLAKNIQYF.

Comment on this clonotype: A read error may produce the germline difference seen at one junction end. The chain employs TRBV10-2 and TRBJ2-1; D may be TRBD1 (5 bases). This CDR3 region has 15 residues. CDR1 is WSHSY and CDR2 is SAAADI in the germline V gene. CDR3 nucleotide sequence: TGCGCCAGCAGTGAGTATTTAGGGGCCAACAATACGCAGTATTTC. It encodes CASSEYLGANNTQYF.

As to this clonotype: One junction end disagrees with the germline gene, perhaps due to a read error. The CDR3 nucleotides read TGCGGCAGCAGGGGGCGGTGCGCCAAAAACACTCAGTATTTC. It codes for CGSRGRCAKNTQYF. V and J are TRBV6-1 and TRBJ2-4; 8 bases are a match to TRBD1. The germline V gene encodes CDR1 MNHNS and CDR2 SASEGT. The CDR3 spans 14 residues.

Judged by abundance, this clonotype is medium-sized (0.01 to 0.1%). J is TRBJ2-2 and V is TRBV6-1, with 11 bases identical to TRBD1. The germline gives CDR1 MNHNS, CDR2 SASEGT. V trimming: 5 bases; J trimming: 4 bases; junction bases outside the gene matches: 6. The CDR3 loop spans 16 amino acids. The CDR3 is CASSRSGTGGTGELFF. The DNA of the CDR3 is TGTGCCAGCAGTCGATCCGGGACAGGGGGCACCGGGGAGCTGTTTTTT.

This chain links TRBV27 with TRBJ2-5, with 9 bases matching TRBD1. V lost 5 bases, J lost 3 bases, and 7 bases stayed unmatched. The CDR3 consists of 15 residues. Per the germline V gene, CDR1 is MNHEY and CDR2 is SMNVEV (reference sequence). DNA of the CDR3: TGTGCCAGCAGTCCGACCAGGGACAGGGAAGAGACCCAGTACTTC. It translates to CASSPTRDREETQYF.

This clonotype was detected only a few times. The junction departs from germline at one end; a sequencing error may be responsible. V and J are TRBV6-5 and TRBJ2-1; 7 bases are shared with TRBD2. The germline gives CDR1 MNHEY, CDR2 SVGAGI. This CDR3 has 15 residues. CDR3: CASSYRRGGSYEQFF. The CDR3 DNA reads TGTGCCAGCAGTTACCGACGGGGAGGGAGCTACGAGCAGTTTTTC.

A few counts support this clonotype. This chain connects TRBV6-1 to TRBJ2-3; 12 bases are a match to TRBD2. Trimming removed 8 bases from V and 6 bases from J; junction bases left unmatched: 9. CDR1 MNHNS and CDR2 SASEGT come from the germline V gene. This CDR3 is 15 amino acids long. The CDR3 DNA reads TGTGCCAGCTCCCTAGCGGGAGGGCCATGGGATACGCAGTATTTT. Translation: CASSLAGGPWDTQYF.

With respect to this clonotype: The junction departs from the called germline gene at one end, perhaps through a read error. CDR3 sequence: CASSPRAGGWGEDTQYF. In DNA, the CDR3 is TGTGCCAGCAGCCCCCGAGCGGGAGGATGGGGGGAAGATACCCAGTATTTT. The V call is TRBV7-2, the J call TRBJ2-3, with 9 bases fitting TRBD2. The CDR3 runs 17 residues. Germline V gene lookup returns CDR1 SGHTA and CDR2 FQGNSA.

This clonotype was picked up a small number of times. V is TRBV6-1 and J is TRBJ2-2; 14 bases match TRBD2. The J call is doubtful: the DNA matches TRBJ2-3 better. The CDR3 extends over 22 amino acids. CDR1 is MNHNS, CDR2 SASEGT, per germline. The CDR3 loop is CASRGTKRGPGLAGVEPDAQYF. The CDR3 region has the DNA TGTGCCAGCAGGGGGACTAAGCGGGGGCCGGGACTAGCGGGAGTGGAGCCCGATGCGCAGTATTTT.

This clonotype was detected only a few times. The rearrangement links TRBV6-5 to TRBJ2-5; 9 nucleotides match TRBD1. The J call could be wrong; TRBJ2-7 is a better fit for the DNA end. Germline V gene data show CDR1 as MNHEY and CDR2 as SVGAGI. This CDR3 is 16 amino acids long. In nucleotides, the CDR3 is TGTGCCAGCAGTTACTCTGGGACAGGGACTACCTACGAGCAGTACTTC. This codes for CASSYSGTGTTYEQYF.

In this sample, this clonotype turned up many times. V and J are TRBV6-1 and TRBJ2-7; 14 positions agree with TRBD2. Germline values: CDR1 MNHNS, CDR2 SASEGT. The V segment lost 6 bases and the J segment 6 bases; nucleotides outside the gene matches: 10. There are 16 residues in the CDR3. The CDR3 DNA is TGTGCCAGCAGGGGACTAGCGGGAGCCCGAGGCCGCGAGCAGTACTTC. It specifies CASRGLAGARGREQYF.

Only one count was recorded for this clonotype. The chain is built from TRBV12-3 or TRBV12-4 and TRBJ2-1, with 9 bases lining up with TRBD1. Germline trimming cut 8 bases from V and 11 bases from J; bases unmatched to any gene: 10. The length of the CDR3 is 13 residues. DNA for the CDR3: TGTGCCAGCGGAAGGACAGGGGACCCCAAGCAGTTCTTC. It codes for CASGRTGDPKQFF.

By share, this clonotype counts as medium-sized. This clone may be a read error of a much larger clone one base away. The chain joins TRBV6-1 to TRBJ2-1; D remains ambiguous. The closer fit of TRBJ2-7 to the DNA end suggests the J call may be wrong. Germline-derived CDR1 and CDR2 are MNHNS and SASEGT. This CDR3 region has 17 residues. CDR3 nucleotide sequence: TGTGCCAGCAGCTCTCTCTCGACTGGAGTGGCCTACAATGAGCAGTACTTC. Encoded protein: CASSSLSTGVAYNEQYF.

This clonotype was seen many times. This chain uses TRBV12-3 or TRBV12-4 with TRBJ2-5; 8 nucleotides line up with TRBD2. The V gene end was trimmed by 4 bases and the J gene end by 4 bases; junction bases not matched to a gene: 26. The CDR3 is 21 residues long. CDR3 region: CASSSLGRRGRLASESETQYF. DNA of the CDR3: TGTGCCAGCAGTTCACTGGGACGGCGAGGGCGACTAGCGTCAGAATCAGAGACCCAGTACTTC.